Listed here is a single T cell receptor beta chain. This specimen comes from a study of T-cell reconstitution after alpha-beta-depleted transplantation in children. The CDR3 covers 15 residues. The V and J ends lost 3 bases and 2 bases respectively, with 12 bases between them. The germline V gene has CDR1 SGHDT and CDR2 YYEEEE. Researchers prepared the TCRbeta library using unique molecular identifiers, the study reports. TCRdb analysed the PCR reads with MiXCR anew, one entry per CDR3 protein. This table has hundreds of thousands of distinct CDR3 sequences, around 12% appearing once. The TCR sequence derives from a human donor who donated a stem cell graft to a child with combined immunodeficiency. Sequences were derived from PBMCs from the stem cell graft donor, sampled from the stem cell graft. This chain connects TRBV5-6 to TRBJ2-4; tentatively, D is TRBD2 (6 bases). CDR3 coding DNA: TGTGCCAGCAGCTCCCGGGAGCTTCCCAAAAACATTCAGTACTTC. It is translated as CASSSRELPKNIQYF.